This TCR beta chain was identified during a study of PD-L1 blockade in urothelial cancer. Study-wide background: Timepoints chosen for blood analysis were 3 weeks (second dose) and 6 weeks after treatment start.

Germline V gene lookup returns CDR1 SGHDT and CDR2 YYEEEE. This CDR3 has 13 residues. The germline V and J ends were trimmed by 0 bases and 9 bases, with 10 bases remaining between them. Time point given: pretreatment peripheral blood. Between 1 and 8 samples per patient were obtained, pretreatment and on-treatment. Sequencing was performed with immunoSEQ multiplex PCR; in TCRdb, only in-frame clones are kept and a portion is missing. The sample shows approximately 50,000 clones, 80% to 90% of them seen only once. V and J are TRBV5-6 and TRBJ2-1; D is ambiguous. Specimen: PBMCs, collected around atezolizumab (anti-PD-L1) treatment. The source of this sequence is a man aged 65 to 79 with urothelial cancer. CDR3 residues: CASSLVLYGEQFF. DNA for the CDR3: TGTGCCAGCAGCTTGGTTTTGTACGGTGAGCAGTTCTTC.